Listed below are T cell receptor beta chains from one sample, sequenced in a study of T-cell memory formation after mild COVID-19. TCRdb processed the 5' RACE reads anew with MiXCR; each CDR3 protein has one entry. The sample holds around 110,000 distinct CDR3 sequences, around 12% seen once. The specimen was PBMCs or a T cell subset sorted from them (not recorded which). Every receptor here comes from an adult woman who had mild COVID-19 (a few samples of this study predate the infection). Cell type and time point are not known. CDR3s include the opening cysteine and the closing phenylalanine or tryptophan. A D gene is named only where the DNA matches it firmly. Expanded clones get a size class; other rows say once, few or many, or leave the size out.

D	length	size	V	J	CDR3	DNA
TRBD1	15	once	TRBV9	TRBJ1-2	CASSPSSAGGYGYTF	TGTGCCAGCAGCCCGAGCAGTGCAGGGGGGTATGGCTACACCTTC
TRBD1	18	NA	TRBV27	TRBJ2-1	CASSFIGGGTGSYNEQFF	TGTGCCAGCAGTTTTATCGGGGGTGGGACAGGGTCCTACAATGAGCAGTTCTTC
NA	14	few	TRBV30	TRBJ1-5	CAWTGRESNQPQHF	TGTGCCTGGACGGGCAGGGAAAGCAATCAGCCCCAGCATTTT
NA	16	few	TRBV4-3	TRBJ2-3	CASSHATGDGTDTQYF	TGCGCCAGCAGCCACGCGACGGGGGACGGCACAGATACGCAGTATTTT
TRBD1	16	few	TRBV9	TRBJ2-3	CASSAPGQGARDTQYF	TGTGCCAGCAGCGCGCCGGGACAGGGGGCGAGAGATACGCAGTATTTT
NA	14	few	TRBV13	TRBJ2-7	CASRTQVGYYEQYF	TGTGCCAGCAGGACCCAGGTGGGGTACTACGAGCAGTACTTC
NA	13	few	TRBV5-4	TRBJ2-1	CASSWGPTAEQFF	TGTGCCAGCAGCTGGGGGCCGACGGCTGAGCAGTTCTTC
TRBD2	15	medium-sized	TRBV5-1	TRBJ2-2	CASSLELAGTGELFF	TGCGCCAGCAGCTTGGAACTAGCGGGAACCGGGGAGCTGTTTTTT
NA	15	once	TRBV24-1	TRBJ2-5	CATSDLSSGRETQYF	TGTGCCACCAGTGATTTGTCATCGGGACGGGAGACCCAGTACTTC
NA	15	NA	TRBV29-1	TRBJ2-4	CSVEDEEEAKNIQYF	TGCAGCGTTGAAGATGAGGAGGAGGCCAAAAACATTCAGTACTTC